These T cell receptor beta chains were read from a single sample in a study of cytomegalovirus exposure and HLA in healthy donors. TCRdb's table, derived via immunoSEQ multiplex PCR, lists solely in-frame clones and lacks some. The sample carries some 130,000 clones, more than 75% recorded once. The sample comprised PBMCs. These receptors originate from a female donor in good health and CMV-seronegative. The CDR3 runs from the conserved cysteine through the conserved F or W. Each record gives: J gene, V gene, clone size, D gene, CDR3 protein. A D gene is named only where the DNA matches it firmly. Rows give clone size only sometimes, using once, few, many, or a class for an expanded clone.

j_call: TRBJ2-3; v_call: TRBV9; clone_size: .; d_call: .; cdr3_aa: CASSVGQGNTDTQYF
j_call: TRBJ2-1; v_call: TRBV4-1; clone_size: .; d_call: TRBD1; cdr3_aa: CASSQVLRGQRTIYNEQFF
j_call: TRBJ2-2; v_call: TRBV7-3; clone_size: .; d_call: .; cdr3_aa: CASSLSSNTGELFF
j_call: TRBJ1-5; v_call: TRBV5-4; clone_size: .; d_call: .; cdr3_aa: CASSLAGNQPQHF
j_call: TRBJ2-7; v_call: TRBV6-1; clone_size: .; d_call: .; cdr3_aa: CASRAGLTYEQYF
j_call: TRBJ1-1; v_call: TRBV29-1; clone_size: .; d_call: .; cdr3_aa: CSVEERGFGMNTEAFF
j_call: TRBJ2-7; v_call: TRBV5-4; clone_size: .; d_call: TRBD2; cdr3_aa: CASSLKVAGVYEQYF
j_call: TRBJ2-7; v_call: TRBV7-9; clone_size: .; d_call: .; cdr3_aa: CASSIETAEFYEQYF
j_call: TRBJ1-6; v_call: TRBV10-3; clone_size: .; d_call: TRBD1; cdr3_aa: CAISPRTGGNSPLHF
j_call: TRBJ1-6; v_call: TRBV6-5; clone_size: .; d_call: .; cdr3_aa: CASSHRPHRDSPLHF
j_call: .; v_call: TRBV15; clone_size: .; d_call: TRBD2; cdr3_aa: CATSAGLAEFNEQYF
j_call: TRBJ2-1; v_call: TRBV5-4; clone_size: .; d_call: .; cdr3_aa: CAAAGLGEQFF
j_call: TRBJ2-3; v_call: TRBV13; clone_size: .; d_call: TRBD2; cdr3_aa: CASSPLAASTDTQYF
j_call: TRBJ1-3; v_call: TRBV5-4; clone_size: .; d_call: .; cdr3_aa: CASSSDKFSGNTIYF
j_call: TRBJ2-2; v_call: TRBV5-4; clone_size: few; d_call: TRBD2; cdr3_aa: CASSPGGLAIGELFF
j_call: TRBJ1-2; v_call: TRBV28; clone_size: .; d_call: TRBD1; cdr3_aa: CASSFARTGFGYTF
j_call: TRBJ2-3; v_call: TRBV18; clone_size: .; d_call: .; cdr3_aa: CASSPLGGGTDTQYF